Listed below are T cell receptor beta chains from one sample, sequenced in a study of T cells after somatic rescue of genetic block. Profiling relied on immunoSEQ multiplex PCR, and the TCRdb table lists in-frame clones only, not all of them. This table holds 80,000 to 90,000 clones, around 90% found once. The specimen was peripheral blood mononuclear cells (PBMCs). Receptor source: a woman under 30. Both conserved end residues are part of each CDR3. Each record gives: clone size, J gene, V gene, CDR3 protein. A clone size is listed for some rows: how often the clone was seen (once, few, many), or a class if it is expanded.

>-|TRBJ2-5|TRBV6-1
CASTTRGETQYF
>-|TRBJ1-2|TRBV11-2
CASSLVFRRYTF
>-|TRBJ1-1|TRBV27
CASSLRRGASEEAFF
>-|TRBJ1-1|TRBV15
CATSRAILNTEAFF
>-|TRBJ2-1|TRBV29-1
CSVPDGRTSYNEQFF
>-|TRBJ1-2|TRBV29-1
CSVEAAGYGYTF
>-|TRBJ1-4|TRBV5-1
CASSLVSTPNEKLFF
>-|TRBJ2-6|TRBV28
CASSFSAAGANVLTF
>-|TRBJ2-1|TRBV18
CASSPRDRVEQFF
>-|TRBJ1-1|TRBV28
CASSFHHTNHEAFF
>-|TRBJ2-7|TRBV19
CASTPSPGGPEQYF
>-|TRBJ1-5|TRBV27
CASAGPKNQPQHF
>-|TRBJ2-7|TRBV29-1
CSVEDGEKAGVAHEQYF
>-|TRBJ1-1|TRBV11-3
CASSRSGENTEAFF
>-|TRBJ2-7|TRBV7-3
CASSQGSGVSYEQYF
>-|TRBJ2-3|TRBV27
CASKGGLSNADTQYF
>-|TRBJ1-4|TRBV19
CASSYYGTDNEKLFF
>-|TRBJ2-7|TRBV29-1
CSVGRTSGSGEQYF
>-|TRBJ1-4|TRBV6-1
CASSVDRVDEKLFF
>-|TRBJ1-2|TRBV7-2
CASRKGGTEKFQGYTF
>-|TRBJ2-3|TRBV11-2
CASSLALGTGTDTQYF
>-|TRBJ2-3|TRBV11-2
CASSSWTKDTDTQYF
>-|TRBJ1-1|TRBV7-6
CASRSLGATEAFF
>-|TRBJ1-1|TRBV28
CASSPRGGGEAFF
>-|TRBJ2-1|TRBV11-2
CASSPRQLRNEQFF
>-|TRBJ2-1|TRBV10-3
CAIATGVANNEQFF
>-|TRBJ2-7|TRBV21-1
CASSPKDREVRYEQYF
>-|TRBJ2-1|TRBV6-5
CASSYRWGEPAEQFF
>-|TRBJ2-5|TRBV9
CASSPRLAGGQETQYF
>-|TRBJ2-3|TRBV9
CASSVGWRADTQYF
>few|TRBJ1-1|TRBV2
CASRAPDRGPTEAFF
>-|TRBJ1-1|TRBV6-6
CASSYSSNTEAFF
>-|TRBJ1-2|TRBV30
CASHLGARYGYTF
>-|TRBJ2-1|TRBV6-5
CASNPSGRYNEQFF
>-|TRBJ1-5|TRBV29-1
CSVGAGNQPQHF
>-|TRBJ2-2|TRBV29-1
CSVALANTGELFF
>-|TRBJ1-6|TRBV19
CASSIDWAGMRNNSPLHF
>-|TRBJ2-7|TRBV6-5
CASGLVYEQYF
>-|TRBJ2-7|TRBV15
CATSREVHDEQYF
>once|TRBJ2-7|TRBV19
CASSNWAASSYEQYF
>-|TRBJ1-1|TRBV18
CASSPKRSEAFF
>-|TRBJ1-5|TRBV10-3
CAISEYTGYQPQHF
>-|TRBJ2-7|TRBV27
CASRLAGLYEQYF
>-|TRBJ1-5|TRBV7-9
CASSPGEGPYQPQHF
>-|TRBJ2-2|TRBV5-1
CASSLVPTSAGELFF